This is a list of T cell receptor beta chains from one sample in a study of T cells in Graves' hyperthyroidism and ophthalmopathy. TCRdb called the multiplex PCR reads again in MiXCR, with one record for every CDR3 protein. The sample records over 500,000 distinct CDR3 sequences, over 45% being singletons. The material sequenced was peripheral blood or thyroid tissue (not recorded which). The receptors originated from an adult woman with Graves' disease, either hyperthyroidism or ophthalmopathy (not recorded which). The conserved cysteine and the conserved F or W are not part of the CDR3 here. Not every row has a clone size; where given, it reads once, few, many or a size class.

j_call: TRBJ1-2
v_call: TRBV2
clone_size: .
cdr3_aa: ASRPGQGKNYGYT

j_call: TRBJ1-5
v_call: TRBV19
clone_size: many
cdr3_aa: ASSRRDRNQPQH

j_call: TRBJ1-1
v_call: TRBV6-6
clone_size: few
cdr3_aa: ASSYVGQENTEAF

j_call: TRBJ2-7
v_call: TRBV20-1
clone_size: .
cdr3_aa: SARTGARVYEQY

j_call: TRBJ1-1
v_call: TRBV20-1
clone_size: .
cdr3_aa: SATTVQGVDTEAF

j_call: TRBJ1-2
v_call: TRBV20-1
clone_size: .
cdr3_aa: SASPGGDDGYT

j_call: TRBJ1-4
v_call: TRBV5-1
clone_size: .
cdr3_aa: ASKGEKLF

j_call: TRBJ1-1
v_call: TRBV20-1
clone_size: many
cdr3_aa: SARDGETEAF

j_call: TRBJ2-7
v_call: TRBV20-1
clone_size: .
cdr3_aa: SAVAGGPSYEQY

j_call: TRBJ1-3
v_call: TRBV9
clone_size: .
cdr3_aa: ASRYPGNTIY

j_call: TRBJ2-5
v_call: TRBV15
clone_size: .
cdr3_aa: ATSARQGETQY

j_call: TRBJ2-7
v_call: TRBV10-3
clone_size: .
cdr3_aa: AISEGVTYERY

j_call: TRBJ1-2
v_call: TRBV5-6
clone_size: .
cdr3_aa: ASSRPGGDGYT

j_call: TRBJ2-2
v_call: TRBV7-9
clone_size: many
cdr3_aa: ASSKGPTTGELF

j_call: TRBJ2-7
v_call: TRBV13
clone_size: many
cdr3_aa: ASRKGQGAREQY

j_call: TRBJ2-2
v_call: TRBV19
clone_size: .
cdr3_aa: ASGHSGLNTGELF

j_call: TRBJ1-1
v_call: TRBV19
clone_size: many
cdr3_aa: ASSIVGALGAF

j_call: TRBJ2-5
v_call: TRBV7-3
clone_size: .
cdr3_aa: ASSPGPEGDEETQY

j_call: TRBJ1-5
v_call: TRBV15
clone_size: .
cdr3_aa: ATSRGGYQETQH

j_call: TRBJ1-1
v_call: TRBV7-3
clone_size: .
cdr3_aa: ATGAGSTEAF

j_call: TRBJ1-1
v_call: TRBV11-2
clone_size: many
cdr3_aa: ASSLSRVSHTEAF

j_call: TRBJ2-5
v_call: TRBV20-1
clone_size: .
cdr3_aa: SAAKETQY

j_call: TRBJ2-7
v_call: TRBV3-1
clone_size: .
cdr3_aa: ASSQHPGQVTYEQY

j_call: TRBJ2-5
v_call: TRBV7-3
clone_size: many
cdr3_aa: ASSFTSGGIETQY

j_call: TRBJ1-1
v_call: TRBV7-9
clone_size: few
cdr3_aa: ASSLGVMNTEAF

j_call: TRBJ2-2
v_call: TRBV12-3/TRBV12-4
clone_size: .
cdr3_aa: ASSLAAGGTGELF

j_call: TRBJ2-3
v_call: TRBV29-1
clone_size: .
cdr3_aa: SARLAGRTDTQY

j_call: TRBJ1-2
v_call: TRBV7-9
clone_size: many
cdr3_aa: ASSSRDKYGYT

j_call: TRBJ2-7
v_call: TRBV15
clone_size: .
cdr3_aa: ATSREGGTVYEQY

j_call: TRBJ1-6
v_call: TRBV6-5
clone_size: .
cdr3_aa: VTAGGNSPLH

j_call: TRBJ2-7
v_call: TRBV7-2
clone_size: .
cdr3_aa: ASSSRLFYEQY

j_call: TRBJ1-5
v_call: TRBV19
clone_size: .
cdr3_aa: ASSLAEETQH

j_call: TRBJ1-2
v_call: TRBV12-3/TRBV12-4
clone_size: many
cdr3_aa: ASTIRRRREGYT

j_call: TRBJ1-1
v_call: TRBV20-1
clone_size: .
cdr3_aa: SASFGDGRFEAF

j_call: TRBJ2-7
v_call: TRBV7-2
clone_size: many
cdr3_aa: ASSRLSYLDEQY

j_call: TRBJ1-5
v_call: TRBV15
clone_size: .
cdr3_aa: ATSRARQVNQPQH

j_call: TRBJ2-7
v_call: TRBV29-1
clone_size: .
cdr3_aa: SVEALRSGTAYYEQY

j_call: TRBJ1-4
v_call: TRBV10-3
clone_size: .
cdr3_aa: AISEGGGEKLF

j_call: TRBJ2-5
v_call: TRBV7-9
clone_size: many
cdr3_aa: ASSLASGKEETQY

j_call: TRBJ2-2
v_call: TRBV20-1
clone_size: many
cdr3_aa: SCGTSGSTNTGELF

j_call: TRBJ1-1
v_call: TRBV15
clone_size: .
cdr3_aa: ATSGRLGEAF

j_call: TRBJ2-7
v_call: TRBV10-3
clone_size: few
cdr3_aa: AISELQAGGPREQY

j_call: TRBJ1-5
v_call: TRBV19
clone_size: many
cdr3_aa: ASSTTGTWGNQPQH